This TCR beta chain was retrieved from a study of identical twins. Study-level points and caveats: There were fewer insertions in abundant cord blood beta clonotypes, but memory repertoires showed no such pattern. The models systematically underestimated how much out-of-frame TCR alpha was shared in monozygotic twins.

This clonotype was seen only a few times. Its target is not known. A universal primer site was added by template switching, and unique molecular identifiers were carried by the cDNA. TCRdb recomputed calls from the 5' RACE reads with MiXCR, one row per CDR3 protein. The data hold 600,000 to 800,000 distinct CDR3 sequences, with 21% observed a single time. Among all donors, each was a healthy Caucasian. The same sample was also used in a study of T cells expressing NK-cell markers.

Sequencing was done on a sample of PBMCs. The sequence came from a woman between 18 and 29 years old in good health.

DNA for the CDR3: TGTGCCAGCAGCGTAGGGCCGGGCAGGGTGCGTGGAGATACGCAGTATTTT. This gives the protein CASSVGPGRVRGDTQYF. The rearrangement uses TRBV9 and TRBJ2-3; a possible D gene is TRBD1 (5 bases). CDR1 is SGDLS and CDR2 is YYNGEE in the germline V gene. V lost 0 bases and J lost 5, with 19 bases in between. The length of the CDR3 is 17 residues.